Listed here is a single TCR beta chain. The data were taken from a study of blood T cells in healthy people across ages. CDR3 length: 14 amino acids. V lost 4 bases and J lost 6, with 10 bases in between. Combining a sample-barcoded 5' primer with a J-beta primer mix, a second PCR ran for roughly 6 to 12 cycles. MiXCR, run by TCRdb on the 5' RACE reads, gives a single entry per CDR3 protein. The sample records about 760,000 distinct CDR3 sequences, about 56% being singletons. The origin of this receptor is a middle-aged man in good health. The source material was blood. The chain employs TRBV12-3 or TRBV12-4 and TRBJ1-6; D not resolved. The CDR3 protein is CASSSGGSNSPLHF. In nucleotides, the CDR3 is TGTGCCAGCAGTTCGGGAGGCAGTAATTCACCCCTCCACTTT.